These T cell receptor beta chains were read from a single sample in a study of blood T cell repertoires in COVID-19. Sequencing used immunoSEQ multiplex PCR; TCRdb keeps in-frame clones, though not all of them. The sample yields some 85,000 clones, 80% to 90% seen once. The sequencing sample was made of peripheral blood. These receptors originate from a man over 45 with acute or convalescent COVID-19. Both conserved end residues are part of each CDR3. The D gene is left open where the match is weak.

>TRBD1|TRBV6-4|TRBJ1-2
CASSDTDRGPLVYTF
TGTGCCAGCAGTGACACGGACAGGGGACCGTTAGTCTACACCTTC
>TRBD2|TRBV5-1|TRBJ2-3
CASSRLAGLRGTDTQYF
TGCGCCAGCAGCCGACTAGCGGGGCTCAGGGGCACAGATACGCAGTATTTT
>-|TRBV5-1|TRBJ2-3
CASSGPGGGGDTQYF
TGCGCCAGCAGCGGGCCGGGGGGCGGAGGAGATACGCAGTATTTT
>TRBD1|TRBV2|TRBJ1-2
CASSPWTGGSGYTF
TGTGCCAGCAGTCCGTGGACAGGTGGGAGCGGCTACACCTTC
>TRBD2|TRBV3-1/TRBV3-2|TRBJ2-2
CASSQTSGGVNTGELFF
TGTGCCAGCAGCCAAACTAGCGGGGGGGTTAACACCGGGGAGCTGTTTTTT
>-|TRBV5-4|TRBJ1-1
CASSLRAGEGEAFF
TGTGCCAGCAGCTTGAGGGCAGGGGAGGGTGAAGCTTTCTTT
>-|TRBV5-1|TRBJ1-1
CASSQGVNTEAFF
TGCGCCAGCAGCCAGGGTGTGAACACTGAAGCTTTCTTT
>TRBD1|TRBV28|TRBJ1-1
CASSGGGWEAFF
TGTGCCAGCAGTGGAGGGGGCTGGGAAGCTTTCTTT
>-|TRBV14|TRBJ1-3
CASSPRISGNTIYF
TGTGCCAGCAGCCCCAGAATCTCTGGAAACACCATATATTTT
>-|TRBV5-1|TRBJ1-6
CASSLELRGSESPLHF
TGCGCCAGCAGCTTGGAGTTGCGGGGGAGTGAGTCACCCCTCCACTTT
>TRBD1|TRBV7-3|TRBJ2-2
CASSLLQGAGELFF
TGTGCCAGCAGCTTATTACAGGGGGCCGGGGAGCTGTTTTTT
>-|TRBV28|TRBJ1-2
CASSLADYGYTF
TGTGCCAGCAGTTTGGCTGACTATGGCTACACCTTC
>-|TRBV30|TRBJ2-1
CAWSVLSEQFF
TGTGCCTGGAGTGTACTTAGTGAGCAGTTCTTC
>TRBD2|TRBV13|TRBJ2-3
CASSPSARGVRTDTQYF
TGTGCCAGCAGCCCGTCGGCGCGGGGGGTCCGCACAGATACGCAGTATTTT
>TRBD2|TRBV7-8|TRBJ2-7
CASSLGGLAGITYEQYF
TGTGCCAGCAGCTTAGGAGGTCTAGCGGGGATAACCTACGAGCAGTACTTC
>-|TRBV10-3|TRBJ2-3
CAIAYTDTQYF
TGTGCCATCGCCTACACAGATACGCAGTATTTT
>-|TRBV28|TRBJ2-5
CASTGRWETQYF
TGTGCCAGCACGGGGAGATGGGAGACCCAGTACTTC
>TRBD1|TRBV3-1/TRBV3-2|TRBJ1-1
CASSQGTGVREAFF
TGTGCCAGCAGCCAAGGAACAGGGGTACGAGAAGCTTTCTTT
>-|TRBV24-1|TRBJ2-1
CATSDWQNHNEQFF
TGTGCCACCAGTGATTGGCAGAACCACAATGAGCAGTTCTTC
>-|TRBV4-2|TRBJ1-2
CASSQGLSVSYGYTF
TGTGCCAGCAGCCAAGGACTCTCGGTCTCATATGGCTACACCTTC
>TRBD1|TRBV5-1|TRBJ1-5
CASSLQGAQGQPQHF
TGCGCCAGCAGCTTACAGGGGGCGCAAGGTCAGCCCCAGCATTTT
>TRBD1|TRBV3-1/TRBV3-2|TRBJ1-1
CASSQGDRGTEAFF
TGTGCCAGCAGCCAAGGGGACAGAGGGACTGAAGCTTTCTTT
>-|TRBV19|TRBJ1-4
CASSIQVANEKLFF
TGTGCCAGTAGTATACAGGTCGCTAATGAAAAACTGTTTTTT
>-|TRBV9|TRBJ2-3
CASSLRTGELADTQYF
TGTGCCAGCAGCTTAAGGACGGGGGAGTTAGCAGATACGCAGTATTTT
>TRBD2|TRBV5-1|TRBJ2-3
CASSLLSSGGAGDTQYF
TGCGCCAGCAGCTTGTTATCTAGCGGGGGGGCAGGAGATACGCAGTATTTT
>-|TRBV11-2|TRBJ1-2
CASSLQGGNGYTF
TGTGCCAGCAGCTTACAGGGAGGGAATGGCTACACCTTC
>-|TRBV5-1|TRBJ2-3
CASSLGDRSLGDTQYF
TGCGCCAGCAGCTTAGGAGACAGGTCTTTGGGGGATACGCAGTATTTT
>TRBD1|TRBV30|TRBJ1-2
CACLGQGPDGYTF
TGTGCCTGCTTGGGACAGGGACCGGACGGCTACACCTTC
>TRBD1|TRBV27|TRBJ1-4
CASSFRDRGLANEKLFF
TGTGCCAGCAGTTTCCGGGACAGGGGTCTCGCTAATGAAAAACTGTTTTTT
>TRBD1|TRBV19|TRBJ1-3
CASSIGTGVTGNTIYF
TGTGCCAGTAGTATTGGCACAGGGGTCACTGGAAACACCATATATTTT
>-|TRBV30|TRBJ1-2
CAWSYLLGYTF
TGTGCCTGGAGTTATCTCTTAGGCTACACCTTC
>TRBD1|TRBV5-1|TRBJ1-1
CASSQRLSGGTEAFF
TGCGCCAGCAGCCAAAGATTATCAGGGGGCACTGAAGCTTTCTTT